This T cell receptor beta chain was obtained from a study of blood T cell repertoires in COVID-19. This table comes from immunoSEQ multiplex PCR, and its TCRdb copy is limited to in-frame clones, with some not included. The sample shows roughly 250,000 clones, 80% to 90% of them seen only once. Material: peripheral blood. The receptor was derived from a man aged 25-40 years with acute or convalescent COVID-19.

The DNA for the CDR3 is TGTGCCAGCAGCCGGACTGGACAGAGCACCGGGGAGCTGTTTTTT. Protein: CASSRTGQSTGELFF. J is TRBJ2-2 and V is TRBV3-1 (or the pseudogene TRBV3-2), with D possibly being TRBD1 (6 bases). The CDR3 loop spans 15 amino acids. With 4 bases removed from V and 4 bases from J, the gap between germline ends came to 13 bases. Germline V CDR1 and CDR2: LGHDT, YNNKEL (reference sequence).